This TCR beta chain was found in a study of radiotherapy plus CTLA-4 blockade in lung cancer. Overall study results and limits: Per reports, early blood T cell clone dynamics, plus interferon-beta, forecast response most strongly.

The method was immunoSEQ multiplex PCR; TCRdb's version includes in-frame clones alone and lacks a portion of them. This table has 100,000 to 150,000 clones, approximately 90% appearing once. The CDR3 spans 13 residues. Germline CDR1 reads MNHEY; CDR2 reads SVGAGI. V was cut by 10 bases and J by 9 bases, with 19 bases left in between. As to this clone: What it binds is not known.

This sequence joins TRBV6-5 and TRBJ2-1; D unresolved. Sequences were derived from peripheral blood, sampled from a patient treated with radiotherapy plus ipilimumab. The origin of this receptor is a human donor with non-small cell lung cancer that progressed on radiotherapy plus ipilimumab. CDR3: CATALEPRREQFF. In nucleotides, the CDR3 is TGTGCCACCGCTCTAGAACCCCGTCGTGAGCAGTTCTTC.